A single sample gave rise to the 24 T cell receptor beta chains below, sequenced in a study of T cell repertoires in cytomegalovirus infection. TCRdb itself ran the reads through MiXCR, one entry per CDR3 protein. Of 600,000 to 800,000 distinct CDR3 sequences in the sample, approximately 24% were seen once. Sequencing was carried out using CD8+ T cells from PBMCs. All receptors come from a human donor in good health (CMV status not recorded). Some clones in this sample may be carry-over from other donors' samples.

V gene TRBV4-2 combines with J gene TRBJ1-1, with TRBD1 identical over 7 bases. The ends lost 2 bases at V and 1 base at J; junction bases unmatched: 4. This CDR3 is built from 15 residues. The germline V gene encodes CDR1 LGHNA and CDR2 YNFKEQ. CDR3 in amino acids: CASSQQQGTNTEAFF. DNA for the CDR3: TGTGCCAGCAGCCAACAACAGGGGACGAACACTGAAGCTTTCTTT.

This clonotype has just a few counts. This rearrangement joins TRBV7-2 to TRBJ2-1; 7 bases align to TRBD2. This CDR3 comprises 16 residues. The trim removed 5 bases at V and 4 bases at J, leaving 11 bases unmatched. CDR1 SGHTA and CDR2 FQGNSA come from the germline V gene. CDR3: CASSLGGRGKYNEQFF. The CDR3, as DNA: TGTGCCAGCAGCCTCGGTGGGCGGGGGAAATACAATGAGCAGTTCTTC. Using reference TRBV7-2 and TRBJ2-1 for the parts outside the CDR3, the full variable domain is GAGVSQSPSNKVTEKGKDVELRCDPISGHTALYWYRQSLGQGLEFLIYFQGNSAPDKSGLPSDRFSAERTGGSVSTLTIQRTQQEDSAVYLCASSLGGRGKYNEQFFGPGTRLTVL.

Concerning this clonotype: An end of the junction differs from the germline gene, which may be a read error. This chain joins TRBV7-9 and TRBJ2-7; D uncertain. Germline lookup yields CDR1 SEHNR and CDR2 FQNEAQ (reference sequence). The CDR3 consists of 14 residues. CDR3 bases: TGTGTCAGCAGCTTAGAAACTGGGTCCTACGAGCAGTACTTC. Its translation: CVSSLETGSYEQYF.

This clonotype was found many times. V gene TRBV5-6 combines with J gene TRBJ1-1; D remains unclear. The CDR3 is 15 amino acids. Germline V gene sequence: CDR1 SGHDT, CDR2 YYEEEE. The V gene lost 6 bases and the J gene lost 0 bases, with 15 bases spanning the gap. The CDR3 region is CASTSTVWMNTEAFF. The CDR3 bases are TGTGCCAGCACCTCCACGGTATGGATGAACACTGAAGCTTTCTTT.

This clonotype was recorded once. One junction end disagrees with the germline gene, perhaps due to a read error. The chain links TRBV28 to TRBJ2-6, with unresolved D. Germline V lookup: CDR1 MDHEN, CDR2 SYDVKM. This CDR3 comprises 18 residues. Here the CDR3 DNA reads TGTGCCAGCAGTTTTAGTTCTTTAGCAATCTCTGGGACCAACGTCCTGACTTTC. As protein: CASSFSSLAISGTNVLTF.

The chain carries TRBV2 and TRBJ1-1; tentatively, D is TRBD1 (6 bases). The germline gives CDR1 SNHLY, CDR2 FYNNEI. This CDR3 region has 15 residues. V lost 6 bases and J 1 base, leaving 15 bases between the germline ends. The CDR3 spells CASRPGGRANTEAFF. The CDR3 region has the DNA TGTGCCAGCAGACCGGGGGGCAGGGCGAACACTGAAGCTTTCTTT.

This clonotype was observed many times. The V and J genes are TRBV28 and TRBJ1-1; D is unresolved. V shed 6 bases and J shed 6 bases, with 20 bases lying between them. The CDR3 covers 15 residues. The germline CDR1 and CDR2 sequences are MDHEN and SYDVKM. Here the CDR3 reads CASRTTGEIGAEAFF. The CDR3 bases are TGTGCCAGCAGGACTACTGGCGAAATCGGGGCTGAAGCTTTCTTT.

This chain joins TRBV9 and TRBJ2-1; TRBD2 matches 10 bases. The V and J ends lost 4 bases and 7 bases, in that order; junction bases with no gene match: 8. The CDR3 contains 15 residues. CDR1 and CDR2 (germline): SGDLS, YYNGEE. The DNA of the CDR3 is TGTGCCAGCAGCCCCGAGGGGACTAGCGCAAATGAGCAGTTCTTC. Its protein is CASSPEGTSANEQFF.

This clonotype was seen at least ten times. This chain connects TRBV12-3 or TRBV12-4 to TRBJ1-2, with TRBD1 as a possible D gene (6 bases). This CDR3 contains 12 residues. Trimming left V 7 bases short and J 8 bases short, with 14 bases between. CDR3 in amino acids: CASTVTGNGYTF. The DNA of the CDR3 is TGTGCCAGCACTGTCACAGGGAACGGCTACACCTTC.

This clonotype was detected ten times or more. This chain connects TRBV28 to TRBJ2-7, with a possible D match to TRBD1 (5 bases). The CDR3 has 12 residues. Germline loops: CDR1 MDHEN, CDR2 SYDVKM. Trimming took 5 bases from V and 3 from J, leaving 8 bases between them. CDR3 coding DNA: TGTGCCAGCAGTGACGACAGCTACGAGCAGTACGTC. This sequence encodes CASSDDSYEQYV.

The chain has TRBV20-1 and TRBJ2-5; 7 bases are a match to TRBD2. CDR1 and CDR2 (germline): DFQATT, SNEGSKA (reference sequence). This CDR3 comprises 16 residues. After removal of 0 bases from V and 1 base from J, the junction contained 8 bases not matched to a gene. The CDR3 DNA is TGCAGTGCTAGAGATTACGCGGGGGTGTTCCAAGAGACCCAGTACTTC. The encoded protein is CSARDYAGVFQETQYF.

This chain links TRBV19 with TRBJ1-2, with a tentative D call TRBD1 (6 bases). CDR1 is LNHDA, CDR2 SQIVND, per germline (reference sequence). The CDR3 is 15 residues long. The germline V and J ends were trimmed by 7 bases and 4 bases, with 19 bases remaining between them. The CDR3 reads CASIPMTGLTYGYTF. DNA for the CDR3: TGTGCCAGTATTCCGATGACAGGTCTAACCTATGGCTACACCTTC.

This clonotype was detected many times. J is TRBJ2-7 and V is TRBV7-6; possible D gene TRBD1, 6 bases. CDR3 size: 15 residues. The V gene lost 4 bases and the J gene lost 4 bases, with 17 bases spanning the gap. Per germline, CDR1 SGHVS and CDR2 FNYEAQ. CDR3 in amino acids: CASSSPADRTYEQYF. The CDR3 DNA follows: TGTGCCAGCAGCTCACCCGCTGACAGGACTTACGAGCAGTACTTC.

This clonotype was recorded many times. The rearrangement links TRBV6-1 to TRBJ2-1; D ambiguous. The CDR3 is 13 amino acids. Trimming removed 7 bases from V and 2 bases from J, with 9 bases in between. Looked up from germline, CDR1 is MNHNS and CDR2 is SASEGT. CDR3 protein: CASNPLPYNEQFF. The CDR3 region has the DNA TGTGCCAGCAATCCCCTGCCCTACAATGAGCAGTTCTTC.

This clonotype was seen ten or more times. The rearrangement links TRBV12-3 or TRBV12-4 to TRBJ1-1; tentatively, D is TRBD1 (5 bases). This CDR3 comprises 13 residues. With 3 bases removed from V and 7 bases from J, the gap between germline ends came to 12 bases. CDR3 in amino acids: CASSLGRGDEAFF. CDR3 DNA: TGTGCCAGCAGTTTGGGACGCGGGGATGAAGCTTTCTTT.

This clonotype was seen a few times. Written as DNA, the CDR3 is TGCAGTGCCCTTGGGGGTACCAATGGCTACACCTTC. Translating gives CSALGGTNGYTF. This sequence joins TRBV20-1 and TRBJ1-2, with D tentatively TRBD1 (5 bases). Germline V lookup: CDR1 DFQATT, CDR2 SNEGSKA (reference sequence). The CDR3 has 12 residues. V was pared by 6 bases and J by 6 bases, with 14 bases between.

This clonotype was recorded at least ten times. This chain joins TRBV27 and TRBJ2-1, with D unclear. Trimming stripped 5 bases from V and 6 bases from J, with 8 bases between. The CDR3 spans 12 residues. The germline CDR1 and CDR2 sequences are MNHEY and SMNVEV (reference sequence). CDR3 loop: CASSPRLNEQFF. The CDR3 DNA sequence: TGTGCCAGCAGTCCTAGGCTCAATGAGCAGTTCTTC.

This clonotype was found a few times. The V call is TRBV10-3, the J call TRBJ1-2; 7 nucleotides agree with TRBD1. From germline, CDR1 is ENHRY and CDR2 SYGVKD. V shed 6 bases, J shed 4 bases, and the junction held 17 bases outside the gene matches. This CDR3 is 17 amino acids long. The CDR3 DNA sequence: TGTGCCATCAGCTACCGGGACAGAGAGGATGGGACCTATGGCTACACCTTC. The encoded protein is CAISYRDREDGTYGYTF.

J is TRBJ2-2 and V is TRBV29-1; no firm D call. Per germline, CDR1 SQVTM and CDR2 ANQGSEA. Trimming shortened V by 5 bases and J by 0 bases, and 13 bases separated the two germline ends. There are 15 residues in the CDR3. In DNA form, the CDR3 reads TGCAGCGTTCCCGGAACAGAGCCGAACACCGGGGAGCTGTTTTTT. It encodes CSVPGTEPNTGELFF.

In nucleotides, the CDR3 is TGTGCCAGCAGCCATTTCCTCCCCGGGACAGCGTCGAACACTGAAGCTTTCTTT. The encoded protein is CASSHFLPGTASNTEAFF. The rearrangement uses TRBV5-6 and TRBJ1-1; 7 nucleotides agree with TRBD1. The V gene's germline CDR1 is SGHDT and CDR2 YYEEEE. CDR3 size: 18 residues. V shed 4 bases and J 1 base; nucleotides not matched to a gene: 16.

Of note for this clonotype: This may come from a read error, since a much larger clone is one base off. Because it lacks the conserved phenylalanine or tryptophan at the end, this CDR3 is likely a read error. The chain couples TRBV7-6 to TRBJ2-4, with 14 nucleotides matching TRBD2. CDR3 length: 16 residues. The germline CDR1 and CDR2 sequences are SGHVS and FNYEAQ. V lost 7 bases to trimming and J lost 5 bases; unmatched junction nucleotides: 7. For the CDR3, the DNA is TGTGCCAGCACCCGACTAGCGGGGGGGCCCCAAAACATTCAGTACTTG. This encodes CASTRLAGGPQNIQYL.

This clonotype was seen repeatedly, ten times or more. The chain recombines TRBV6-1 with TRBJ2-7; unclear D gene. The germline CDR1 and CDR2 sequences are MNHNS and SASEGT. CDR3 length equals 15 residues. Trimming took 0 bases from V and 6 from J, leaving 15 bases between them. CDR3 region: CASSEAFGVGLEQYF. As DNA, the CDR3 is TGTGCCAGCAGTGAAGCTTTCGGCGTAGGGCTCGAGCAGTACTTC.

This clonotype has only a few counts. The V and J genes are TRBV6-1 and TRBJ2-2, with D possibly being TRBD2 (5 bases). Germline-derived CDR1 and CDR2 are MNHNS and SASEGT. Trimming removed 8 bases from V and 2 bases from J, with 15 bases in between. There are 15 residues in the CDR3. CDR3 nucleotide sequence: TGTGCCAGCCCTAGGGCGGGCATTAACACCGGGGAGCTGTTTTTT. Its protein product is CASPRAGINTGELFF.

This clonotype was counted at least ten times. J is TRBJ2-7 and V is TRBV7-2; no clear D gene. V was trimmed by 6 bases and J by 2 bases, leaving 17 bases between them. Per the germline V gene, CDR1 is SGHTA and CDR2 is FQGNSA. CDR3 length equals 15 residues. CDR3 residues: CASSVSMGSTYEQYF. The CDR3 DNA is TGTGCCAGCAGTGTTTCGATGGGGTCTACCTACGAGCAGTACTTC.